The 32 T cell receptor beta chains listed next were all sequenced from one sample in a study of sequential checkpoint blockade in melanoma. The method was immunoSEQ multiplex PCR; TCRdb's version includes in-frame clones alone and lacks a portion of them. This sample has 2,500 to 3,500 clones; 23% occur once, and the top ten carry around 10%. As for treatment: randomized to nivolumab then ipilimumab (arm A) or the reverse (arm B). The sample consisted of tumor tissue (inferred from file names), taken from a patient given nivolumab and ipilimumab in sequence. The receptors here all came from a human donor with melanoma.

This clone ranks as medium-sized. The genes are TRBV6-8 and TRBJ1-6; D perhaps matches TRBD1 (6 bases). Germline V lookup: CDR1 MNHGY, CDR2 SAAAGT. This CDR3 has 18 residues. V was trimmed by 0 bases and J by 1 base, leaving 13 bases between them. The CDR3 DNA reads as TGTGCCAGCAGTTACTCTGACTTGGGGGCTTCCTATAATTCACCCCTCCACTTT. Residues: CASSYSDLGASYNSPLHF.

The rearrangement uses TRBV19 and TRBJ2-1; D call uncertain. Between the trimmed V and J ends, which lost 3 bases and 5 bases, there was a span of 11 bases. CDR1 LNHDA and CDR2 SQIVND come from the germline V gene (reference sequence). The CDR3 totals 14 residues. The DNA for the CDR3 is TGTGCCAGTAGTATTCCTGGAATGAACAATGAGCAGTTCTTC. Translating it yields CASSIPGMNNEQFF.

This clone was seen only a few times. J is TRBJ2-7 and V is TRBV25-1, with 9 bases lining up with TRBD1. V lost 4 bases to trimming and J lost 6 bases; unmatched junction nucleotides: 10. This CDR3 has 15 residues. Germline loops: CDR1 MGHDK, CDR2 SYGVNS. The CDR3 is CASSGPGTGSSEQYF. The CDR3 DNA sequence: TGTGCCAGCAGTGGACCCGGGACAGGGTCTAGCGAGCAGTACTTC.

The CDR3 here is CASRPPRDSKGTQYF. The CDR3, as DNA: TGTGCCAGCAGACCCCCTCGGGACAGCAAGGGGACCCAGTACTTC. V and J are TRBV6-8 and TRBJ2-5, with TRBD1 identical over 7 bases. The CDR3 loop spans 15 amino acids. With V trimmed by 6 bases and J by 7 bases, 14 bases remained unmatched. Germline V gene sequence: CDR1 MNHGY, CDR2 SAAAGT.

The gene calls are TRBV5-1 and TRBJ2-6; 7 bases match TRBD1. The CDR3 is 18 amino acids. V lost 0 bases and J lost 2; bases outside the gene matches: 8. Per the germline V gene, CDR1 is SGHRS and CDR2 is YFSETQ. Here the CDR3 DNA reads TGCGCCAGCAGCTTGGGGGGCTCAACAGGGGCTGGGGCCAACGTCCTGACTTTC. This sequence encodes CASSLGGSTGAGANVLTF.

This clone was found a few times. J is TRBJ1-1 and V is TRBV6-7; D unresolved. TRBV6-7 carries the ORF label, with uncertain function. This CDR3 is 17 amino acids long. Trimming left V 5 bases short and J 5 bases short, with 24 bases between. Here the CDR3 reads CASSKNERPSQETEAFF. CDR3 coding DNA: TGTGCCAGCAGTAAAAATGAACGCCCAAGCCAGGAGACTGAAGCTTTCTTT.

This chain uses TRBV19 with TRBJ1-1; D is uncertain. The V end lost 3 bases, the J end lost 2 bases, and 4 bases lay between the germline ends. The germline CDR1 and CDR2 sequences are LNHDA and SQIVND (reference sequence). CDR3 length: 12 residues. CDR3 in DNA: TGTGCCAGTAGTATTGTTAACACTGAAGCTTTCTTT. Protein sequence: CASSIVNTEAFF.

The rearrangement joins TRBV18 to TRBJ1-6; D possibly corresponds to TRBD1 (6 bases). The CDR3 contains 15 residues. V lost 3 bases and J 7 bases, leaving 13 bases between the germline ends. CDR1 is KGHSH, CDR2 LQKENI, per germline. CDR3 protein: CASSPSGGGNSPLHF. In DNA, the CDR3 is TGTGCCAGCTCACCGTCTGGAGGGGGGAATTCACCCCTCCACTTT.

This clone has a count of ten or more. CDR3 DNA sequence: TGTGCCAGCAGCTTGAAGGGTTCTAATTCACCCCTCCACTTT. Protein: CASSLKGSNSPLHF. This chain links TRBV11-3 with TRBJ1-6; D not certain. The V end was cut by 3 bases, the J end by 6 bases, with 9 bases between. Germline CDR1 and CDR2: SGHNT and YENEEA. This CDR3 has 14 amino acids. Supplemented by reference TRBV11-3 and TRBJ1-6, the full variable domain reads EAGVVQSPRYKIIEKKQPVAFWCNPISGHNTLYWYLQNLGQGPELLIRYENEEAVDDSQLPKDRFSAERLKGVDSTLKIQPAELGDSAVYLCASSLKGSNSPLHFGNGTRLTVT.

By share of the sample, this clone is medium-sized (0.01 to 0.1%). The CDR3 bases are TGTGCCAGCAGTTACTCGGAGCGGGGAGTCTCCTACGAGCAGTACTTC. It translates to CASSYSERGVSYEQYF. The V and J genes are TRBV6-8 and TRBJ2-7, with 7 positions matching TRBD2. The CDR3 sequence is 16 residues long. The germline V gene encodes CDR1 MNHGY and CDR2 SAAAGT. V shed 0 bases, J shed 0 bases, and the junction held 5 bases outside the gene matches.

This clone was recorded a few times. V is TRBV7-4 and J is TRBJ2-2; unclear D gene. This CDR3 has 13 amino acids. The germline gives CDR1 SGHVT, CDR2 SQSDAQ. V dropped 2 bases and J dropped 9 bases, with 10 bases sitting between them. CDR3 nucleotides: TGTGCCAGCAGCTTAATTCTTGGCCGGGAGCTGTTTTTT. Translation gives CASSLILGRELFF. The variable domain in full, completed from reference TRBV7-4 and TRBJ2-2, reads GAGVSQSPRYKVAKRGRDVALRCDSISGHVTLYWYRQTLGQGSEVLTYSQSDAQRDKSGRPSGRFSAERPERSVSTLKIQRTEQGDSAVYLCASSLILGRELFFGEGSRLTVL.

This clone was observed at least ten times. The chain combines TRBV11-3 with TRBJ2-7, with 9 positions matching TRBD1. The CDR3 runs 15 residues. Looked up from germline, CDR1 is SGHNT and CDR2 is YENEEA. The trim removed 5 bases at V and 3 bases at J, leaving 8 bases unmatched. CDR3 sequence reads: CASSTTGGFHYEQYF. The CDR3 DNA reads TGTGCCAGCAGCACTACAGGGGGCTTCCACTACGAGCAGTACTTC.

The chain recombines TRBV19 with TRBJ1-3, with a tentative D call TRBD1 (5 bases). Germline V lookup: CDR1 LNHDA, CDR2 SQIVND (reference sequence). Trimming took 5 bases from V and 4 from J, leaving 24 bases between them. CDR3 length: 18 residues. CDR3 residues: CASSPSGGGQVSGNTIYF. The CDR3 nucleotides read TGTGCCAGTAGTCCGAGCGGGGGTGGCCAGGTTTCGGGAAACACCATATATTTT.

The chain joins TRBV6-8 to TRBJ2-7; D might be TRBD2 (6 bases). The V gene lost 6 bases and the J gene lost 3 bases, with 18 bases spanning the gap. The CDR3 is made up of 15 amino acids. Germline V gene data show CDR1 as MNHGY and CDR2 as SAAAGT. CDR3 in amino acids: CASSLGTLGSYEQYF. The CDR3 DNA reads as TGTGCCAGCAGCCTAGGGACTTTGGGGAGCTACGAGCAGTACTTC.

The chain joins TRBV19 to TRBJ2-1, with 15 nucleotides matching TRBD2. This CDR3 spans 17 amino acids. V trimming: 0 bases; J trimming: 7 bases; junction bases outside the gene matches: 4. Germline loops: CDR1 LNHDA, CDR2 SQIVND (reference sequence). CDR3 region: CASSIDRGLAGGNEQFF. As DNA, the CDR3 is TGTGCCAGTAGTATAGATAGGGGACTAGCGGGGGGAAATGAGCAGTTCTTC.

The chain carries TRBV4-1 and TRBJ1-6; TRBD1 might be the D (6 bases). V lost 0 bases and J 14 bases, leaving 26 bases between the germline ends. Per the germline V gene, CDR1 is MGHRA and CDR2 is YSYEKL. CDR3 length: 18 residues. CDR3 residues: CASSQERGTLPLMSALHF. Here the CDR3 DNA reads TGCGCCAGCAGCCAAGAGAGGGGGACATTACCCCTGATGTCGGCCCTCCACTTT.

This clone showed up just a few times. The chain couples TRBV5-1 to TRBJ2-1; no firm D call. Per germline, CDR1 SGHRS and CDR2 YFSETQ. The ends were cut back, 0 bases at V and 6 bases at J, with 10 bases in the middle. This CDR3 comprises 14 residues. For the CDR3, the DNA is TGCGCCAGCAGCTTGGAGGCCAGCCGCAATGAGCAGTTCTTC. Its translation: CASSLEASRNEQFF.

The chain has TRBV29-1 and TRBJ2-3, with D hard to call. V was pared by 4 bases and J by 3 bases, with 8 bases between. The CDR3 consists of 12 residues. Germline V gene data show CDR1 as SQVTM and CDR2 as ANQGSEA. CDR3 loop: CSVAFSTDTQYF. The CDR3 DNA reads TGCAGCGTTGCTTTTTCGACAGATACGCAGTATTTT.

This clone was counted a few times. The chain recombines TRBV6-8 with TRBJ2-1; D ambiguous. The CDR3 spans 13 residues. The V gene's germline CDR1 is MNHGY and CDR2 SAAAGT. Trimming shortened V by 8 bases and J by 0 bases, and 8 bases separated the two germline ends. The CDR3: CASGDTSYNEQFF. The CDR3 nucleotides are TGTGCCAGCGGTGATACCTCCTACAATGAGCAGTTCTTC.

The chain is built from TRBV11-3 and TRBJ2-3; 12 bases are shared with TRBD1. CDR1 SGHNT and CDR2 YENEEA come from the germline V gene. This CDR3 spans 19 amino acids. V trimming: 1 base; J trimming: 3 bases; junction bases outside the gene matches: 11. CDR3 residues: CASSLVAGQGAIGTDTQYF. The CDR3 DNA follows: TGTGCCAGCAGCTTAGTTGCGGGACAGGGGGCAATAGGGACAGATACGCAGTATTTT.

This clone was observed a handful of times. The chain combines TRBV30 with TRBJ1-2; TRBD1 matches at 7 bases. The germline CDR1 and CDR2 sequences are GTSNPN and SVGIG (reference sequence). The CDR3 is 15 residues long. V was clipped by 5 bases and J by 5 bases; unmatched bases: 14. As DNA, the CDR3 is TGTGCCTGGTCCGCTGGGACCAGGGGGGGATATGGCTACACCTTC. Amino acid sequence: CAWSAGTRGGYGYTF.

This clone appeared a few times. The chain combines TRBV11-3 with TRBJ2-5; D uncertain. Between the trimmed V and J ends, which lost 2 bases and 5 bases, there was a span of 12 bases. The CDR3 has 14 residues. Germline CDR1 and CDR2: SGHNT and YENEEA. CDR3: CASSLLLGDETQYF. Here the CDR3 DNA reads TGTGCCAGCAGCTTATTATTAGGTGATGAGACCCAGTACTTC. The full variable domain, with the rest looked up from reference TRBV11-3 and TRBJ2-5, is EAGVVQSPRYKIIEKKQPVAFWCNPISGHNTLYWYLQNLGQGPELLIRYENEEAVDDSQLPKDRFSAERLKGVDSTLKIQPAELGDSAVYLCASSLLLGDETQYFGPGTRLLVL.

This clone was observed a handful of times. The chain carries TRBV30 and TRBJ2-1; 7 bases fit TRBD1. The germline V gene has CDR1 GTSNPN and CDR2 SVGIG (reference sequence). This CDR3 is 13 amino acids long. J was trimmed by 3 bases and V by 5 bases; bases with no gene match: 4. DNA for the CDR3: TGTGCCTGGGCAAGGGACAGCTACAATGAGCAGTTCTTC. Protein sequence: CAWARDSYNEQFF.

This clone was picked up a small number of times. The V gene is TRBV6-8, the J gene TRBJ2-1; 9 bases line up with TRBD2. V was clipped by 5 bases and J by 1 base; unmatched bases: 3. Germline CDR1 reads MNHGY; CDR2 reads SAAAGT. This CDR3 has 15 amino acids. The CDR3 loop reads CASSVSGGSYNEQFF. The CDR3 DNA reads TGTGCCAGCAGTGTTAGCGGGGGATCCTACAATGAGCAGTTCTTC.

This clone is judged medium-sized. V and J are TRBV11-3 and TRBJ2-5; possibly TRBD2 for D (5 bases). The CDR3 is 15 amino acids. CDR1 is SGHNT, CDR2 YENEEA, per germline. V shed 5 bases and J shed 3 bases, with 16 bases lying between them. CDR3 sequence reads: CASSQVGPAEETQYF. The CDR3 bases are TGTGCCAGCAGCCAAGTAGGCCCAGCGGAAGAGACCCAGTACTTC.

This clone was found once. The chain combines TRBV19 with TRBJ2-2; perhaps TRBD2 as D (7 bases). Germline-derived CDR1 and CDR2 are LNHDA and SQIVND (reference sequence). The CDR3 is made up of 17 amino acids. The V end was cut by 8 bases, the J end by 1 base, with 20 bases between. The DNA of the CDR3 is TGTGCCAGTGGGACGGGGGGCCGAACCTGGAACACCGGGGAGCTGTTTTTT. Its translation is CASGTGGRTWNTGELFF.

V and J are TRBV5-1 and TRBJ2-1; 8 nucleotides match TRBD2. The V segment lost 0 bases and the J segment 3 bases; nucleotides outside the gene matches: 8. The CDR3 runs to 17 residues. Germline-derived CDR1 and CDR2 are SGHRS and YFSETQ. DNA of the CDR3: TGCGCCAGCAGCTTGGAGGGTAGCGGGGACAACTACAATGAGCAGTTCTTC. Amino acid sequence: CASSLEGSGDNYNEQFF.

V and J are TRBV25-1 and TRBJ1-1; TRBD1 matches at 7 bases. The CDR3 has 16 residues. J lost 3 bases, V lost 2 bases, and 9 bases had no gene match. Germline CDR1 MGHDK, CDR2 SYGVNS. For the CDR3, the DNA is TGTGCCAGCAGTGAAGGGGGGACAGCGTTTGACACTGAAGCTTTCTTT. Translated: CASSEGGTAFDTEAFF. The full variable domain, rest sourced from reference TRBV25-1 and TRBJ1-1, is EADIYQTPRYLVIGTGKKITLECSQTMGHDKMYWYQQDPGMELHLIHYSYGVNSTEKGDLSSESTVSRIRTEHFPLTLESARPSHTSQYLCASSEGGTAFDTEAFFGQGTRLTVV.

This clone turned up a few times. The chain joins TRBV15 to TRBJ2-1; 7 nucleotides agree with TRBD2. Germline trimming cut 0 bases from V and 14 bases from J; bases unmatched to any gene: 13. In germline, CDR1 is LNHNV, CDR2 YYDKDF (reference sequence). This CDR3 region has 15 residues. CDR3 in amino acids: CATSRDTSGSGSKFF. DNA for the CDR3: TGTGCCACCAGCAGAGATACTTCGGGTAGCGGGTCGAAGTTCTTC.

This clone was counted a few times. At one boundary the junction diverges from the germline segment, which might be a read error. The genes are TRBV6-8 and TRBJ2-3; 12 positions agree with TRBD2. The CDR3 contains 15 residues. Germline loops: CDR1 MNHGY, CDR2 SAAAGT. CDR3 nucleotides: TGTGCCAGCAGTGACTCTAGCGGGGGGGCAGATACGCAGTATTTT. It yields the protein CASSDSSGGADTQYF.

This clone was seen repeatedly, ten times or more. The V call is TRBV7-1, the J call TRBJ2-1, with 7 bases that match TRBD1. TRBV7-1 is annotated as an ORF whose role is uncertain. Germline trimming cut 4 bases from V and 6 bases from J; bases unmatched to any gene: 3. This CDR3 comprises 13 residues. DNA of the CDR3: TGTGCCAGCAGCTTCGGGACAGTCAATGAGCAGTTCTTC. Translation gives CASSFGTVNEQFF.

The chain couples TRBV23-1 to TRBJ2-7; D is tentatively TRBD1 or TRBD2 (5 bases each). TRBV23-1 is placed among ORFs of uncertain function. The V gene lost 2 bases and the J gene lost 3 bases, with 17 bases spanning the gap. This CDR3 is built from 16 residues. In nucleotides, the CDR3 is TGCGCCAGCAGTCAAAGGACAAAACCGGGGTACTACGAGCAGTACTTC. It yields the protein CASSQRTKPGYYEQYF.